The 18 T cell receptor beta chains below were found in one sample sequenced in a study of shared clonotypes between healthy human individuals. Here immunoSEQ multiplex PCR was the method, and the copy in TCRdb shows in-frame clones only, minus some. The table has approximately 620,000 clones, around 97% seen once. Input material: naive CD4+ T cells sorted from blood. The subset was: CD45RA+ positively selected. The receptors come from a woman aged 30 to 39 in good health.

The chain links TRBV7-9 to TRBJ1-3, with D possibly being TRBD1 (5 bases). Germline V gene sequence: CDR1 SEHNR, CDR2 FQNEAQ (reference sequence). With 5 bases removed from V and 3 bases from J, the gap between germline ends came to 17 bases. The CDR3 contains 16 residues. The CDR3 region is CASSLIGDLLGNTIYF. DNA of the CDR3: TGTGCCAGCAGCCTTATAGGGGACCTCCTTGGAAACACCATATATTTT.

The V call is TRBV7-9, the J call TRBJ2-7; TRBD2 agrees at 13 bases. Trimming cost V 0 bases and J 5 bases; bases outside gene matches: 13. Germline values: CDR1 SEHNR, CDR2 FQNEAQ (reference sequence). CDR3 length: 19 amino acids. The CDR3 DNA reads TGTGCCAGCAGCTTAGCTTGGGACGGACTAGCGGGAGCGGCCAACGAGCAGTACTTC. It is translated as CASSLAWDGLAGAANEQYF.

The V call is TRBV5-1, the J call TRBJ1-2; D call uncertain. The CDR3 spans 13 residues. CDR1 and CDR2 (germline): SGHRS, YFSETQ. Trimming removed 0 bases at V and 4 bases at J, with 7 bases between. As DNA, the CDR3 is TGCGCCAGCAGCTTGGGCGGACGCTATGGCTACACCTTC. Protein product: CASSLGGRYGYTF.

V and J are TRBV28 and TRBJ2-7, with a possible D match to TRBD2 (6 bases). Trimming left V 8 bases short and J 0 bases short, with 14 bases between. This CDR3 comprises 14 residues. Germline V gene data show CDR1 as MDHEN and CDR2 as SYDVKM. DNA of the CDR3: TGTGCCAGCCGGGGGTCTGGAAGCTCCTACGAGCAGTACTTC. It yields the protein CASRGSGSSYEQYF.

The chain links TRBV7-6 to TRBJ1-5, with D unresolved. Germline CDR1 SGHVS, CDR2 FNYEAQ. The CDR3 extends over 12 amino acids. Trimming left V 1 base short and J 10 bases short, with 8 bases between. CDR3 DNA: TGTGCCAGCAGCTTAGACTTTGGTCCCCAGCATTTT. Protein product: CASSLDFGPQHF.

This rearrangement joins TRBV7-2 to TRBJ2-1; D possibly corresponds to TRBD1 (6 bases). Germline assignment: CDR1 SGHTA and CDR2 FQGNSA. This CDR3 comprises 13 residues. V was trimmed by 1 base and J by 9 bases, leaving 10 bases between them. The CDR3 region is CASSLGQVGEQFF. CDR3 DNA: TGTGCCAGCAGCTTAGGACAGGTTGGTGAGCAGTTCTTC.

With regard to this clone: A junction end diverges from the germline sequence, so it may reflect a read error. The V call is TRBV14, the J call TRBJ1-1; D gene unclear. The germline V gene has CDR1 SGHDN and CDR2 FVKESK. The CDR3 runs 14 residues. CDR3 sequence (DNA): TGTGCCAGCCGCCAAGAGGCCATGAACACTGAAGCTTTCTTT. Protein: CASRQEAMNTEAFF. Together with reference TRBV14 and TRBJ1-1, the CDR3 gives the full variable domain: EAGVTQFPSHSVIEKGQTVTLRCDPISGHDNLYWYRRVMGKEIKFLLHFVKESKQDESGMPNNRFLAERTGGTYSTLKVQPAELEDSGVYFCASRQEAMNTEAFFGQGTRLTVV.

This chain's CDR3 is CASSLYSPVSAGVYNEQFF. The DNA for the CDR3 is TGTGCCAGCAGTCTCTACTCCCCGGTCTCAGCGGGAGTATACAATGAGCAGTTCTTC. The rearrangement uses TRBV27 and TRBJ2-1, with 8 bases matching TRBD2. The trim removed 5 bases at V and 4 bases at J, leaving 19 bases unmatched. Germline loops: CDR1 MNHEY, CDR2 SMNVEV (reference sequence). The CDR3 has 19 amino acids.

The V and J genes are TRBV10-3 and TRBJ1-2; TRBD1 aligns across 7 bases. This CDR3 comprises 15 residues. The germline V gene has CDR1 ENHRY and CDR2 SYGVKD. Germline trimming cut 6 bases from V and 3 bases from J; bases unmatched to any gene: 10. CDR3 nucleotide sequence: TGTGCCATCAGAGGGACAGCCCTTACGGACTATGGCTACACCTTC. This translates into CAIRGTALTDYGYTF.

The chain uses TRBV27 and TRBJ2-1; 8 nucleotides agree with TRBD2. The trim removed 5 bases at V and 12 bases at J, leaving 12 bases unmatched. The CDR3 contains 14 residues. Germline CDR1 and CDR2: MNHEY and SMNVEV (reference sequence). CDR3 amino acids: CASSPTPDRGGQFF. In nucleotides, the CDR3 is TGTGCCAGCAGTCCAACCCCAGACCGGGGGGGGCAGTTCTTC.

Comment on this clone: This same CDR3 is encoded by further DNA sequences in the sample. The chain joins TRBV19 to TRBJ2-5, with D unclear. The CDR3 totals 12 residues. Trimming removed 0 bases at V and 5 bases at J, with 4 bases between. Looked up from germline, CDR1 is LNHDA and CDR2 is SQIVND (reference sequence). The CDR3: CASSIDLETQYF. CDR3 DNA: TGTGCCAGTAGTATAGATCTGGAGACCCAGTACTTC.

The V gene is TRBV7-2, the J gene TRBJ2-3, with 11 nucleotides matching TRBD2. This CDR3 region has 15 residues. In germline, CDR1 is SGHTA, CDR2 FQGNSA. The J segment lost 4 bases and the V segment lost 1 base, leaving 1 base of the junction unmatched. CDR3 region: CASSLVLAGADTQYF. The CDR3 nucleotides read TGTGCCAGCAGCTTAGTACTAGCGGGAGCAGATACGCAGTATTTT.

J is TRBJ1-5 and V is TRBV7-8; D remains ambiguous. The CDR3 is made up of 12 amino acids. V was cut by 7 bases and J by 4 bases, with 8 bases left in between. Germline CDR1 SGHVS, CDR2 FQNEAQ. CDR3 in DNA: TGTGCCAGCAACGAGCGGAATCAGCCCCAGCATTTT. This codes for CASNERNQPQHF.

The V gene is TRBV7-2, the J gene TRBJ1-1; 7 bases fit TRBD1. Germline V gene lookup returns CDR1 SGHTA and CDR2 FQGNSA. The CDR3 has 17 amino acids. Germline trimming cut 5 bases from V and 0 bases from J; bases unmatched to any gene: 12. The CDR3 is CASSTFPGQRMNTEAFF. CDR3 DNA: TGTGCCAGCAGCACATTTCCGGGACAGAGAATGAACACTGAAGCTTTCTTT.

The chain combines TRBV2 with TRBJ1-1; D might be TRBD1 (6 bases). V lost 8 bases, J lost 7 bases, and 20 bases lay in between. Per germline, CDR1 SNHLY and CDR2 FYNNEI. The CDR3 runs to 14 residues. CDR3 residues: CASRPGDRLIEAFF. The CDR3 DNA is TGTGCCAGCCGTCCGGGTGACAGGCTGATTGAAGCTTTCTTT. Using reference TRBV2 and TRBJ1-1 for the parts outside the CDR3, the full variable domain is EPEVTQTPSHQVTQMGQEVILRCVPISNHLYFYWYRQILGQKVEFLVSFYNNEISEKSEIFDDQFSVERPDGSNFTLKIRSTKLEDSAMYFCASRPGDRLIEAFFGQGTRLTVV.

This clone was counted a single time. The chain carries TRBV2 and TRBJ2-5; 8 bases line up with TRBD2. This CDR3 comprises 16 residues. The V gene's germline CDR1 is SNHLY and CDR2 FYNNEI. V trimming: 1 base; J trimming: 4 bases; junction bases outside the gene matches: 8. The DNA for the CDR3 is TGTGCCAGCAGTGAAGAAGTGGCGGGAGGCCTAGAGACCCAGTACTTC. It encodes CASSEEVAGGLETQYF.

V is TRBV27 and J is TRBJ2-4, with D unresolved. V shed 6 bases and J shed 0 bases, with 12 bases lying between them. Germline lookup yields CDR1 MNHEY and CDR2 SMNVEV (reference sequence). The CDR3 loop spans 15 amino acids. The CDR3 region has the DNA TGTGCCAGCAGCCCCCCGGCCAAAGCCAAAAACATTCAGTACTTC. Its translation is CASSPPAKAKNIQYF.

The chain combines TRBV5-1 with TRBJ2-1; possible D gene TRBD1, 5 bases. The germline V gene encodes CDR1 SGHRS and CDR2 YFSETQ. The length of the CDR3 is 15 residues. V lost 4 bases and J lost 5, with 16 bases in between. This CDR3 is CASSPAVRAHNEQFF. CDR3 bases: TGCGCCAGCAGCCCCGCGGTCAGGGCCCACAATGAGCAGTTCTTC.